These 19 T cell receptor beta chains were sequenced from one sample in a study of HIV-infected patients and healthy controls. Reverse transcription used roughly 450 ng RNA and constant-region primers for alpha and beta. Alpha and beta chain libraries were made separately by chain-specific third strand synthesis with multiplexing indices. In TCRdb, the 5' RACE reads were re-called with MiXCR into one record per CDR3 protein. The sample holds fewer than 400 distinct CDR3 sequences; roughly 79% are singletons and the top ten take around 40%. Antiretroviral therapy had run roughly three months, about 14 weeks, before follow-up blood collection. All unsorted peripheral T cells were captured because whole blood was used without fractionation. This specimen consisted of blood, obtained during antiretroviral therapy. These receptors all stem from an adult with HIV infection.

In this sample, this clonotype turned up a few times. This beta chain is an off-target read within a library intended for alpha chains, so its frequency means little. This chain uses TRBV5-5 with TRBJ2-3, with D perhaps matching TRBD2 (5 bases). CDR1 is SGHKS, CDR2 YYEKEE, per germline (reference sequence). CDR3 length: 14 amino acids. With 3 bases removed from V and 5 bases from J, the gap between germline ends came to 13 bases. DNA for the CDR3: TGTGCCAGCAGCTGGCCGGACGGAGGAGATACGCAGTATTTT. Translation gives CASSWPDGGDTQYF.

This clonotype was counted a few times. This beta chain slipped into a library made for alpha chains as a stray read, so its size is not meaningful. The chain recombines TRBV4-1 with TRBJ2-1, with D possibly TRBD1 on 5 matching bases. Germline CDR1 and CDR2: MGHRA and YSYEKL. V was cut by 0 bases and J by 5 bases, with 11 bases left in between. The length of the CDR3 is 15 residues. The CDR3 nucleotides read TGCGCCAGCAGCCAAGATCCGGCGGACAACAATGAGCAGTTCTTC. Translation gives CASSQDPADNNEQFF.

This clonotype is a singleton in its sample. Because this beta chain is a stray read in a library intended to capture alpha chains, its abundance should not be given much weight. In DNA, the CDR3 is TGTGCCAGCAGCAAAGCTAGCACAGATACGCAGTATTTT. Protein sequence: CASSKASTDTQYF. The chain has TRBV12-3 or TRBV12-4 and TRBJ2-3; no firm D call. V lost 6 bases, J lost 0 bases, and 7 bases lay in between. The CDR3 covers 13 residues.

This clonotype was recorded once. Being off target in a library aimed at alpha chains, this beta chain has a size of little meaning. The V and J genes are TRBV27 and TRBJ1-1; D is perhaps TRBD1 (5 bases). Germline V lookup: CDR1 MNHEY, CDR2 SMNVEV (reference sequence). Trimming took 8 bases from V and 0 from J, leaving 10 bases between them. CDR3 size: 13 residues. In DNA, the CDR3 is TGTGCCAGCGGGGACGGTATGAACACTGAAGCTTTCTTT. It yields the protein CASGDGMNTEAFF.

A note on this clonotype: This beta chain lies outside the target of a library built for alpha chains; its clone size means little. This CDR3 is CASSLPTGSRNEQFF. DNA of the CDR3: TGTGCCAGCAGTTTACCCACGGGAAGTCGGAATGAGCAGTTCTTC. The chain links TRBV27 to TRBJ2-1; D possibly corresponds to TRBD2 (5 bases). V was shortened by 2 bases and J by 7 bases, with 15 bases between the two germline ends. CDR1 is MNHEY, CDR2 SMNVEV, per germline (reference sequence). The CDR3 loop spans 15 amino acids.

Remarks on this clonotype: In a library made to pick up alpha chains, this beta chain is a stray read with a size that means little. The rearrangement links TRBV6-5 to TRBJ2-2; 12 nucleotides line up with TRBD2. J lost 5 bases, V lost 1 base, and 14 bases had no gene match. The germline V gene has CDR1 MNHEY and CDR2 SVGAGI. The CDR3 is made up of 20 amino acids. CDR3 in amino acids: CASSYFVPVTSGRGTGELFF. CDR3 bases: TGTGCCAGCAGTTACTTTGTACCAGTGACTAGCGGGAGAGGGACCGGGGAGCTGTTTTTT.

Only one count was recorded for this clonotype. Being off target in a library aimed at alpha chains, this beta chain has a size of little meaning. This sequence joins TRBV7-8 and TRBJ2-1, with TRBD1 matching 7 bases. J was trimmed by 8 bases and V by 1 base; bases with no gene match: 5. This CDR3 spans 14 amino acids. Germline CDR1 is SGHVS and CDR2 is FQNEAQ. In nucleotides, the CDR3 is TGTGCCAGCAGCTTAGTAGACAGGGTCGATGAGCAGTTCTTC. Its translation is CASSLVDRVDEQFF.

This clonotype was found once. The library was designed around alpha chains, so this beta chain is a stray read whose abundance carries little weight. This chain connects TRBV5-6 to TRBJ2-3; D not resolved. Germline V lookup: CDR1 SGHDT, CDR2 YYEEEE. The V end lost 4 bases, the J end lost 3 bases, and 6 bases lay between the germline ends. CDR3 length: 12 amino acids. The DNA for the CDR3 is TGTGCCAGCAGCGCTTATACAGATACGCAGTATTTT. Its protein is CASSAYTDTQYF.

Note on this clonotype: As an off-target read in a library built for alpha chains, this beta chain has a frequency of little significance. The chain combines TRBV6-2 or TRBV6-3 with TRBJ2-1; D is undetermined. Per the germline V gene, CDR1 is MNHEY and CDR2 is SVGEGT. This CDR3 spans 13 amino acids. V shed 7 bases and J shed 1 base, with 8 bases lying between them. CDR3 DNA: TGTGCCAGCATGGTTCGTTCCTACAATGAGCAGTTCTTC. Protein product: CASMVRSYNEQFF.

About this clonotype itself: This beta chain is a stray sequence in a library constructed for alpha chains; its clone size is not meaningful. The chain is built from TRBV19 and TRBJ1-5, with TRBD1 as a possible D gene (6 bases). The germline gives CDR1 LNHDA, CDR2 SQIVND (reference sequence). Trimming pared 8 bases from V and 6 bases from J, leaving 14 bases between. The CDR3 sequence is 13 residues long. The CDR3 reads CASYGTPGQPQHF. The CDR3 DNA reads as TGTGCCAGTTACGGGACACCCGGTCAGCCCCAGCATTTT.

Points on this clonotype: A library made for alpha chains picked up this beta chain off target, so its size means little. This sequence joins TRBV9 and TRBJ2-1; D may be TRBD2 (5 bases). The CDR3 length is 13 residues. CDR1 SGDLS and CDR2 YYNGEE come from the germline V gene. V lost 4 bases to trimming and J lost 3 bases, with 8 bases between them. CDR3: CASSTRDYNEQFF. CDR3 DNA: TGTGCCAGCAGCACACGGGACTACAATGAGCAGTTCTTC.

To note about this clonotype: A library made for alpha chains picked up this beta chain off target, so its size means little. This sequence joins TRBV29-1 and TRBJ2-2; TRBD1 aligns across 8 bases. Unmatched junction bases numbered 1, after V lost 4 bases and J lost 6 bases. The germline CDR1 and CDR2 sequences are SQVTM and ANQGSEA. CDR3 size: 12 residues. The CDR3 nucleotides read TGCAGCGTTGCACAGGGGGCCGGGGAGCTGTTTTTT. It encodes CSVAQGAGELFF.

This clonotype was counted once. This beta chain turned up in a library designed for alpha chains; as an off-target read, its abundance says little. This sequence joins TRBV12-3 or TRBV12-4 and TRBJ1-5, with D perhaps matching TRBD1 (6 bases). The V gene lost 7 bases and the J gene lost 7 bases, with 14 bases spanning the gap. This CDR3 spans 13 amino acids. In DNA, the CDR3 is TGTGCCAGCAAACAAGGGGGGGCACAGCCCCAGCATTTT. It is translated as CASKQGGAQPQHF.

On this clonotype: This beta chain is a stray read from a library made for alpha chains; its abundance is not meaningful. This chain joins TRBV19 and TRBJ2-1; a weak D match, TRBD2 (6 bases). CDR3 length: 15 residues. Germline CDR1 is LNHDA and CDR2 is SQIVND (reference sequence). V lost 2 bases and J lost 4, with 12 bases in between. The CDR3 is CASSIREAGYNEQFF. In nucleotides, the CDR3 is TGTGCCAGTAGTATAAGGGAGGCGGGTTACAATGAGCAGTTCTTC.

By share of the sample, this clonotype is hyperexpanded. Within a library made for alpha chains, this beta chain is off target, and its count is uninformative. V gene TRBV11-2 combines with J gene TRBJ2-3; D is ambiguous. Germline V gives CDR1 SGHAT, CDR2 FQNNGV. Trimming stripped 7 bases from V and 0 bases from J, with 8 bases between. CDR3 length: 13 residues. The CDR3: CASKGGSTDTQYF. CDR3 nucleotide sequence: TGTGCCAGCAAGGGCGGTAGCACAGATACGCAGTATTTT.

To note about this clonotype: This beta chain appears as a stray read in a library generated for alpha chains; its size is not informative. J is TRBJ2-1 and V is TRBV4-1; D is uncertain. V lost 1 base, J lost 4 bases, and 14 bases lay in between. Germline V gene sequence: CDR1 MGHRA, CDR2 YSYEKL. CDR3 length: 16 amino acids. CDR3 loop: CASSQAAALGYNEQFF. The CDR3 DNA reads TGCGCCAGCAGCCAAGCTGCTGCTTTGGGGTACAATGAGCAGTTCTTC.

Worth noting for this clonotype: Within a library made for alpha chains, this beta chain is off target, and its count is uninformative. This rearrangement joins TRBV24-1 to TRBJ2-5; tentative D call: TRBD1 (6 bases). V dropped 4 bases and J dropped 1 base, with 12 bases sitting between them. Germline-derived CDR1 and CDR2 are KGHDR and SFDVKD. This CDR3 spans 15 amino acids. The CDR3 nucleotides read TGTGCCACCAGTGACCCCGACAGGCTCCAAGAGACCCAGTACTTC. This translates into CATSDPDRLQETQYF.

As regards this clonotype: With the library built for alpha chains, this beta chain is off target and its frequency is not meaningful. The rearrangement links TRBV19 to TRBJ2-2; 9 nucleotides line up with TRBD2. Germline assignment: CDR1 LNHDA and CDR2 SQIVND (reference sequence). There are 14 residues in the CDR3. Losses at the gene ends were 6 bases for V and 6 bases for J; bases not matched to a gene: 5. The CDR3 nucleotides are TGTGCCAGTAGATTCGGCGGGGGGGCCGGGGAGCTGTTTTTT. Amino acids: CASRFGGGAGELFF.

In regard to this clonotype: In a library made to pick up alpha chains, this beta chain is a stray read with a size that means little. V and J are TRBV7-6 and TRBJ2-1; tentative D call: TRBD1 (5 bases). V was shortened by 5 bases and J by 4 bases, with 9 bases between the two germline ends. Germline V lookup: CDR1 SGHVS, CDR2 FNYEAQ. The CDR3 has 13 amino acids. The CDR3 loop is CASSPTDYNEQFF. As DNA, the CDR3 is TGTGCCAGCAGCCCGACAGATTACAATGAGCAGTTCTTC.